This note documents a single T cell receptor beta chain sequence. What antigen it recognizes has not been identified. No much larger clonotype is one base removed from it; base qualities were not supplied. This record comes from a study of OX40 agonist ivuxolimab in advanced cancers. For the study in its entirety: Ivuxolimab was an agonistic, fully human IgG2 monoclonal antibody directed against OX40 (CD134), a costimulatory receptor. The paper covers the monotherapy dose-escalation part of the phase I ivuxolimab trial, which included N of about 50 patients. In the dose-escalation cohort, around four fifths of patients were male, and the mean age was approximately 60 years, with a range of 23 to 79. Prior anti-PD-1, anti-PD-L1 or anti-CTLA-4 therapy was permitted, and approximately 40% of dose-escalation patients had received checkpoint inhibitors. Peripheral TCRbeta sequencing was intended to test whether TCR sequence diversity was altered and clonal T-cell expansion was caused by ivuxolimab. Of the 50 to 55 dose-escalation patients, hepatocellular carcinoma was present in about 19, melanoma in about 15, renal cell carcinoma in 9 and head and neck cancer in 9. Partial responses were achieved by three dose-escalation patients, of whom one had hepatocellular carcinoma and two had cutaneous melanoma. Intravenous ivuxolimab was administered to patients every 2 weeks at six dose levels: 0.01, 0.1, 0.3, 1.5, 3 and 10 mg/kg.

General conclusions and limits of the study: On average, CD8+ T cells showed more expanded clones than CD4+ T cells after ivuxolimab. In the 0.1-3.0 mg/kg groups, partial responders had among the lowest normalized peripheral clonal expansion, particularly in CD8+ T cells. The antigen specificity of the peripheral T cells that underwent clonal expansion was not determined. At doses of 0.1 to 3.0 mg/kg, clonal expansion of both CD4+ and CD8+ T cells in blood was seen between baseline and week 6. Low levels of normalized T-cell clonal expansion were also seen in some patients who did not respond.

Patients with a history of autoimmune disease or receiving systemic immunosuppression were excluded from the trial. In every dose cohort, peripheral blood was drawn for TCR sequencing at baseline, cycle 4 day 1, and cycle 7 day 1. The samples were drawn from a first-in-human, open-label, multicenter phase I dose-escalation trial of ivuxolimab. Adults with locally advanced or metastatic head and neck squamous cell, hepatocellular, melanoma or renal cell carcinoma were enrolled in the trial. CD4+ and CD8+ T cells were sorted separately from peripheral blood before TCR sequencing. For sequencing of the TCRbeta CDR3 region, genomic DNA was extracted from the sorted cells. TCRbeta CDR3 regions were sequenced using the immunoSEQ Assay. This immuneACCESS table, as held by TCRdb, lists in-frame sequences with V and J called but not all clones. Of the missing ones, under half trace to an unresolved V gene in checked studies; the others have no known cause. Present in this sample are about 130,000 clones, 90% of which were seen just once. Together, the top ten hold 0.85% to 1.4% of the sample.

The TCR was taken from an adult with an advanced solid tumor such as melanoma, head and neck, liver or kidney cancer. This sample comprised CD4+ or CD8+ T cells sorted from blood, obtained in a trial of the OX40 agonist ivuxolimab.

The bases are TGTGCCAGCACCTCTGTCGTAGGCTCCTACGAGCAGTACTTC. Its amino acids are CASTSVVGSYEQYF. The chain was built from TRBV6-5 and TRBJ2-7, with no confident D gene call. The germline V gene provides CDR1 MNHEY and CDR2 SVGAGI. Inclusive of the bounding cysteine and phenylalanine, the CDR3 is 14 residues long. CDR3 DNA only is kept here, 42 bases in frame from base 1. The V and J ends are trimmed by 7 bases and 0 bases, leaving 13 bases between them.